The 15 T cell receptor beta chains in this list originate from one sample, sequenced in a study of T cell responses to AZD1222 COVID-19 vaccine. The assay was immunoSEQ multiplex PCR, and TCRdb's table has in-frame clones only and misses some. The sample yields some 200,000 clones, roughly nine tenths seen once. The sample consisted of peripheral blood, taken 28 days after the second AZD1222 dose. The origin of the receptors is an adult who received the AZD1222 COVID-19 vaccine.

The V and J genes are TRBV20-1 and TRBJ2-1; D gene uncertain. The V end was cut by 6 bases, the J end by 7 bases, with 10 bases between. The CDR3 runs to 11 residues. Germline CDR1 is DFQATT and CDR2 is SNEGSKA (reference sequence). For the CDR3, the DNA is TGCAGTGCCAGCGACGAGAATGAGCAGTTCTTC. It is translated as CSASDENEQFF.

This chain connects TRBV5-5 to TRBJ1-1; TRBD1 is a possible D gene (6 bases). V was clipped by 4 bases and J by 1 base, with 14 bases between them. Germline CDR1 SGHKS, CDR2 YYEKEE (reference sequence). The CDR3 is 15 amino acids. CDR3 residues: CASSPRGGRNTEAFF. The CDR3 region has the DNA TGTGCCAGCAGCCCCCGGGGGGGGCGGAACACTGAAGCTTTCTTT.

The J gene is TRBJ1-2, the V gene TRBV19, with a tentative D call TRBD1 (5 bases). Trimming took off 3 bases at V and 5 bases at J, with 13 bases between the two ends. Germline CDR1 and CDR2: LNHDA and SQIVND (reference sequence). The CDR3 is 14 amino acids. The chain's CDR3 is CASSILGVGYGYTF. The CDR3 nucleotides are TGTGCCAGTAGTATTTTGGGGGTGGGGTATGGCTACACCTTC. Full variable domain (missing parts from reference TRBV19 and TRBJ1-2): DGGITQSPKYLFRKEGQNVTLSCEQNLNHDAMYWYRQDPGQGLRLIYYSQIVNDFQKGDIAEGYSVSREKKESFPLTVTSAQKNPTAFYLCASSILGVGYGYTFGSGTRLTVV.

The sample holds a few counts of this clone. The V call is TRBV10-1, the J call TRBJ2-7, with no clear D. The V end was cut by 9 bases, the J end by 7 bases, with 7 bases between. The germline V gene has CDR1 WNHNN and CDR2 SYGVQD (reference sequence). The CDR3 totals 9 residues. CDR3: CARGPEQYF. The CDR3 DNA follows: TGCGCCAGAGGGCCAGAGCAGTACTTC.

As regards this clone: A read error may account for a junction end that differs from germline. The chain joins TRBV7-7 to TRBJ2-2, with D possibly being TRBD2 (6 bases). Germline-derived CDR1 and CDR2 are SSHAT and FNYEAQ (reference sequence). This CDR3 contains 15 residues. The CDR3 region is CASSNSDGGTGELFF. Here the CDR3 DNA reads TGTGCTAGCAGCAACTCGGATGGAGGGACCGGGGAGCTGTTTTTT. The full variable domain, with the rest looked up from reference TRBV7-7 and TRBJ2-2, is GAGVSQSPRYKVTKRGQDVTLRCDPISSHATLYWYQQALGQGPEFLTYFNYEAQPDKSGLPSDRFSAERPEGSISTLTIQRTEQRDSAMYRCASSNSDGGTGELFFGEGSRLTVL.

The rearrangement links TRBV4-1 to TRBJ1-1; the D gene is possibly TRBD1 (5 bases). This CDR3 has 15 residues. The ends were cut back, 0 bases at V and 7 bases at J, with 15 bases in the middle. Germline V gene lookup returns CDR1 MGHRA and CDR2 YSYEKL. CDR3 bases: TGCGCCAGCAGCCAAGAAAGACGACAGATCTTTGAAGCTTTCTTT. Translation gives CASSQERRQIFEAFF.

The rearrangement links TRBV21-1 to TRBJ2-7. TRBV21-1 is a known pseudogene. The CDR3 covers 13 residues. CDR3 nucleotide sequence: TGTGCCAGCCTTGGTCCACGATTTTGCGAGCAGTACTTC. Translated: CASLGPRFCEQYF.

The chain combines TRBV9 with TRBJ2-3; 11 bases map to TRBD2. CDR1 and CDR2 (germline): SGDLS, YYNGEE. Trimming at V came to 4 bases and at J to 3 bases, leaving 4 bases not matched to a gene. The CDR3 has 15 residues. DNA for the CDR3: TGTGCCAGCAGCATTAGCGGGAGGGCTACAGATACGCAGTATTTT. Translation gives CASSISGRATDTQYF.

This sequence joins TRBV6-5 and TRBJ2-4; the D gene is possibly TRBD1 (6 bases). This CDR3 region has 14 residues. Germline CDR1 and CDR2: MNHEY and SVGAGI. V dropped 5 bases and J dropped 5 bases, with 13 bases sitting between them. The CDR3 loop is CASSTTWTENIQYF. In nucleotides, the CDR3 is TGTGCCAGCAGTACCACCTGGACAGAAAACATTCAGTACTTC.

The chain couples TRBV6-5 to TRBJ1-4; 7 bases fit TRBD1. The CDR3 consists of 15 residues. Germline CDR1 is MNHEY and CDR2 is SVGAGI. V lost 6 bases and J lost 0; bases outside the gene matches: 4. DNA of the CDR3: TGTGCCAGCAGGGGGACAGTAGCAACTAATGAAAAACTGTTTTTT. Protein product: CASRGTVATNEKLFF.

V gene TRBV7-8 combines with J gene TRBJ2-5, with 12 positions matching TRBD2. The V gene's germline CDR1 is SGHVS and CDR2 FQNEAQ. The trim removed 5 bases at V and 5 bases at J, leaving 12 bases unmatched. This CDR3 comprises 17 residues. CDR3 protein: CASSTGLAGLYGETQYF. CDR3 nucleotides: TGTGCCAGCAGCACCGGACTAGCGGGACTTTATGGGGAGACCCAGTACTTC.

This clone has just a few counts. The CDR3 here is CASSRTSTGELFF. The CDR3 DNA is TGTGCCAGCAGCCGTACTTCTACCGGGGAGCTGTTTTTT. This chain uses TRBV14 with TRBJ2-2; D gene ambiguous. Deletions cut 4 bases from V and 5 bases from J, with 8 bases between. The CDR3 is made up of 13 amino acids. The V gene's germline CDR1 is SGHDN and CDR2 FVKESK.

V usage is TRBV5-6 and J usage is TRBJ2-5, with D unresolved. Trimming took 0 bases from V and 2 from J, leaving 2 bases between them. The germline gives CDR1 SGHDT, CDR2 YYEEEE. The CDR3 sequence is 12 residues long. CDR3 DNA sequence: TGTGCCAGCAGCTTGGAACAAGAGACCCAGTACTTC. This translates into CASSLEQETQYF. The whole variable domain, filled in from reference TRBV5-6 and TRBJ2-5, reads DAGVTQSPTHLIKTRGQQVTLRCSPKSGHDTVSWYQQALGQGPQFIFQYYEEEERQRGNFPDRFSGHQFPNYSSELNVNALLLGDSALYLCASSLEQETQYFGPGTRLLVL.

This sequence joins TRBV2 and TRBJ2-3, with 7 nucleotides matching TRBD2. Germline CDR1 and CDR2: SNHLY and FYNNEI. The CDR3 contains 16 residues. V was pared by 3 bases and J by 0 bases, with 6 bases of the junction left unmatched. CDR3: CASSEVSSGSTDTQYF. CDR3 DNA: TGTGCCAGCAGTGAGGTGTCTAGCGGAAGCACAGATACGCAGTATTTT.

This chain links TRBV28 with TRBJ1-2; 8 nucleotides line up with TRBD1. The V and J ends lost 7 bases and 0 bases, in that order; junction bases with no gene match: 7. The CDR3 sequence is 15 residues long. Per the germline V gene, CDR1 is MDHEN and CDR2 is SYDVKM. In DNA, the CDR3 is TGTGCCAGCAAAGCCTGGACAGGGACTAACTATGGCTACACCTTC. Amino acid sequence: CASKAWTGTNYGYTF.